These T cell receptor beta chains were read from a single sample in a study of post-analysis software for immune sequencing data. Each CDR3 protein gets one entry after TCRdb re-called the PCR reads with MiXCR. The table has about 680,000 distinct CDR3 sequences, approximately 60% seen once. Material for sequencing was blood. Every receptor here comes from a girl aged 2 to 10 with multiple sclerosis. CDR3s include the opening cysteine and the closing phenylalanine or tryptophan. The D gene is left open where the match is weak. Clone size is shown for a subset of rows, as once, few, many or a class of expanded clone.

abundance,v_gene,j_gene,d_gene,CDR3nt,CDR3aa
few,TRBV7-2,TRBJ1-1,NA,TGTGCCAGCAGCCCCCGAAGGGACACCCGGGGGGCTTTCTTT,CASSPRRDTRGAFF
NA,TRBV2,TRBJ2-7,NA,TGTGCCAGCAGTGACGTCGACGAGCACTACGAGCAGTACTTC,CASSDVDEHYEQYF
NA,TRBV6-6,TRBJ2-1,NA,TGTGCCAGCAGCCGACCCTACAATGAGCAGTTCTTC,CASSRPYNEQFF
NA,TRBV5-1,TRBJ2-2,NA,TGCGCCAGCAGCTTGGACGGCAAGAACACCGGGGAGCTGTTTTTT,CASSLDGKNTGELFF
NA,TRBV5-1,TRBJ2-3,NA,TGCGCCAGCAGCTTGGTCCGGGACTCTCGCACAGATACGCAGTATTTT,CASSLVRDSRTDTQYF
NA,TRBV29-1,TRBJ1-4,TRBD1,TGCAGCGTGTTGGGACAGGGCTATGAAAAACTGTTTTTT,CSVLGQGYEKLFF
few,TRBV5-1,TRBJ2-7,TRBD2,TGCGCCAGCAGCTTGGAGCGGGAGTACGAGCAGTACTTC,CASSLEREYEQYF
NA,TRBV6-6,TRBJ1-2,NA,TGTGCCAGCAGTTACGAGGGAGGGAACTATGGCTACACCTTC,CASSYEGGNYGYTF
NA,TRBV7-3,TRBJ1-2,TRBD1,TGTGCCAGCAGCTTAACGGGCCAGGGGGAAGTCGACTATGGCTACACCTTC,CASSLTGQGEVDYGYTF
NA,TRBV30,TRBJ1-1,NA,TGTGCCCACTCCTCCAGGGTGGACACTGAAGCTTTCTTT,CAHSSRVDTEAFF
NA,TRBV5-1,TRBJ2-3,TRBD2,TGCGCCAGCAGCTTGGAACTAGCGGGGAGAGATACGCAGTATTTT,CASSLELAGRDTQYF
NA,TRBV5-6,TRBJ2-3,NA,TGTGCCAGCAGGGTACAGGGTCCAGATACGCAGTATTTT,CASRVQGPDTQYF
NA,TRBV5-1,TRBJ1-1,TRBD1,TGCGCCAGCCGGGACAGGGGGTTGAACACTGAAGCTTTCTTT,CASRDRGLNTEAFF
NA,TRBV10-2,TRBJ2-1,NA,TGCGCCAGCCTCGGGGGGGTGGGGGACAGGGACTACAATGAGCAGTTCTTC,CASLGGVGDRDYNEQFF
NA,TRBV6-5,TRBJ2-1,NA,TGTGCCAGCGGGAGTGGGTATCGCGGTGAGCAGTTCTTC,CASGSGYRGEQFF
NA,TRBV7-9,TRBJ2-7,NA,TGTGCCAGCAGCCAGACAGGGAGGAAAATCTCCTACGAGCAGTACTTC,CASSQTGRKISYEQYF
NA,TRBV5-5,TRBJ2-7,NA,TGTGCCAGCGTGGGTCCCTACGAGCAGTACTTC,CASVGPYEQYF
NA,TRBV12-3/TRBV12-4,TRBJ2-5,NA,TGTGCCAGCACCAAACAGGTGAATGAGCAGTACTTC,CASTKQVNEQYF
NA,TRBV6-6,TRBJ2-5,NA,TGTGCCAGCAGTTACGGAGTAAACGGCCAAGAGACCCAGTACTTC,CASSYGVNGQETQYF
NA,TRBV27,TRBJ1-2,NA,TGTGCCAGCAGTTGGGGGGGAACTAGTGGCTACACCTTC,CASSWGGTSGYTF
once,TRBV20-1,TRBJ2-1,TRBD2,TGCGGTGCTGCAGAGCGGCGGGAGGGCTTTGGGGAGCAGTTCTTC,CGAAERREGFGEQFF
NA,TRBV12-3/TRBV12-4,TRBJ2-3,NA,TGTGCCAGCAGTTTTTCCCCCACGGCAGATACGCAGTATTTT,CASSFSPTADTQYF
NA,TRBV5-1,TRBJ2-7,TRBD2,TGCGCCAGCAGCGAGGGACTAGCGGGCTACAATGAGCAGTACTTC,CASSEGLAGYNEQYF
few,TRBV10-3,TRBJ2-5,NA,TGTGCCATCGGAGACCAGGGACCCCAAGAGACCCAGTACTTC,CAIGDQGPQETQYF
NA,TRBV4-1,TRBJ2-2,TRBD1,TGCGCCAGCAGCCAAGCGGACAGGAGGGGGGAGCTGTTTTTT,CASSQADRRGELFF
NA,TRBV20-1,TRBJ1-6,NA,TGCAGTGCTAGAGTAACGGAGAACTATAATTCACCCCTCCACTTT,CSARVTENYNSPLHF
NA,TRBV7-9,TRBJ2-1,TRBD2,TGTGCCAGCAGCTTAGACGGGAGGGCCTCCGAGCAGTTCTTC,CASSLDGRASEQFF
NA,TRBV4-1,TRBJ2-3,TRBD1,TGCGCCAGCAGCCAGCGGGTCGGGCAGGGGGAAAATACGCAGTATTTT,CASSQRVGQGENTQYF
few,TRBV5-1,TRBJ2-7,TRBD1,TGCGCCAGCAGCTACAGGGGAGAGAACTACGAGCAGTACTTC,CASSYRGENYEQYF
NA,TRBV10-3,TRBJ2-4,NA,TGTGCCATCAGTGAGTCCTTGGACACCCAAAACATTCAGTACTTC,CAISESLDTQNIQYF
NA,TRBV20-1,TRBJ2-1,TRBD2,TGCAGTGCCGCGGGGGTCGGTGAGCAGTTCTTC,CSAAGVGEQFF
NA,TRBV3-1,TRBJ2-5,NA,TGTGCCAGCAGCCAAGAGTGGGAGCCCCTAGAGACCCAGTACTTC,CASSQEWEPLETQYF
NA,TRBV15,TRBJ2-7,NA,TGTGCCACCAGCAGAGGCGGGTCCTCCTACGAGCAGTACTTC,CATSRGGSSYEQYF
once,TRBV20-1,TRBJ2-3,NA,TGCAGTGCTAGAGTCGAAAGCACAGATACGCAGTATTTT,CSARVESTDTQYF
NA,TRBV5-1,TRBJ2-3,TRBD2,TGCGCCAGCAGCTCCGGACTAGCGGGACCAGATACGCAGTATTTT,CASSSGLAGPDTQYF
NA,TRBV20-1,TRBJ1-5,NA,TGCAGTACTACAACCTCCGAAGGGCAGCCCCAGCATTTT,CSTTTSEGQPQHF
NA,TRBV20-1,TRBJ1-1,NA,TGCAGTGCCACGGAACCTTCGAGGAACACTGAAGCTTTCTTT,CSATEPSRNTEAFF
NA,TRBV20-1,TRBJ1-2,NA,TGCAGTGCTAGGGACGGGGGTGACCATGGCTACACCTTC,CSARDGGDHGYTF
NA,TRBV2,TRBJ2-1,NA,TGTGCCAGCAGCCCCGGGACACCGAGTTACAATGAGCAGTTCTTC,CASSPGTPSYNEQFF
few,TRBV7-6,TRBJ2-6,NA,TGTGCCAGCAGCTTAGGGCGGGCCTCTGGGGCCAACGTCCTGACTTTC,CASSLGRASGANVLTF
NA,TRBV3-1,TRBJ2-7,NA,TGTGCCAGCAGCCAAGATCGGGCGGAGTGGTACGAGCAGTACTTC,CASSQDRAEWYEQYF
NA,TRBV27,TRBJ2-2,NA,TGTGCCAGCACGCTGGGGGGACTGGTGAACACCGGGGAGCTGTTTTTT,CASTLGGLVNTGELFF